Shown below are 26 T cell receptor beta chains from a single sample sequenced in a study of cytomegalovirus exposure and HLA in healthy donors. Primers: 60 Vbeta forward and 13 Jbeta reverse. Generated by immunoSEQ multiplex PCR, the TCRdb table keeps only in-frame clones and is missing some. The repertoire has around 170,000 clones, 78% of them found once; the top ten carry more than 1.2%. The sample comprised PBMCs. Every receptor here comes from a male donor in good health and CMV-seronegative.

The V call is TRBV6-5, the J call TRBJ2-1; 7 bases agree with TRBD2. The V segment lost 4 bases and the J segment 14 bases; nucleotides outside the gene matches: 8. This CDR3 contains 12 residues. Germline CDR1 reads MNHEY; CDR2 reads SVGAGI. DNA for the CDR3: TGTGCCAGCAGTTCCAGCGGGGAGAAGGAGTTCTTC. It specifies CASSSSGEKEFF.

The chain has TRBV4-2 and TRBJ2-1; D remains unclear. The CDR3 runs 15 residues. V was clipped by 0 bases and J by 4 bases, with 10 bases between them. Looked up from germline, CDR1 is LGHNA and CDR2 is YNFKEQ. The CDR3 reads CASSQDLPSYNEQFF. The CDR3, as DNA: TGTGCCAGCAGCCAAGATCTGCCTAGTTACAATGAGCAGTTCTTC.

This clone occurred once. DNA for the CDR3: TGTGCCAGCAGTGGACTAGCGGGAGGCACCGGGGAGCTGTTTTTT. Translation gives CASSGLAGGTGELFF. The chain couples TRBV6-4 to TRBJ2-2, with TRBD2 identical over 13 bases. Germline V gives CDR1 MRHNA, CDR2 SNTAGT. The CDR3 length is 15 residues. V shed 4 bases and J 4 bases; nucleotides not matched to a gene: 0.

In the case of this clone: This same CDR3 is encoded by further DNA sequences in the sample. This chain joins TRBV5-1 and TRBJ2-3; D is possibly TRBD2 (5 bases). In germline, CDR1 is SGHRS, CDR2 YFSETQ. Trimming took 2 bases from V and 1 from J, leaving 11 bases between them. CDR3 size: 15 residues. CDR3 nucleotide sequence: TGCGCCAGCAGCTTCCGGGGATTGGGCACAGATACGCAGTATTTT. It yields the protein CASSFRGLGTDTQYF. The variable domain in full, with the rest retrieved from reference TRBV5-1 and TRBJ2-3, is KAGVTQTPRYLIKTRGQQVTLSCSPISGHRSVSWYQQTPGQGLQFLFEYFSETQRNKGNFPGRFSGRQFSNSRSEMNVSTLELGDSALYLCASSFRGLGTDTQYFGPGTRLTVL.

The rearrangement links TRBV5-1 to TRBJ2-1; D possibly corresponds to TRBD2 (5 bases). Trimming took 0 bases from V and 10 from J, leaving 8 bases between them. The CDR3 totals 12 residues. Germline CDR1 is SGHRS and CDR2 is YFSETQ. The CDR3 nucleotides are TGCGCCAGCAGCTTGGTGCCGGGGGAGCAGTTCTTC. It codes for CASSLVPGEQFF.

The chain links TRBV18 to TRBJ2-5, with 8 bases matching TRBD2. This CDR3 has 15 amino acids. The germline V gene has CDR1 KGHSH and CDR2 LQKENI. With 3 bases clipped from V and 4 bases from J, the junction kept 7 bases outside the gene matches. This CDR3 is CASSPGLGATETQYF. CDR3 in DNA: TGTGCCAGCTCACCGGGACTAGGGGCCACAGAGACCCAGTACTTC.

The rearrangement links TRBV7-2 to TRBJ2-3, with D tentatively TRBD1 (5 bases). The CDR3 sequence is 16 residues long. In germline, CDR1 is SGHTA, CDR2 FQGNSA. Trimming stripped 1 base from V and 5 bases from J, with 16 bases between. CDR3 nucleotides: TGTGCCAGCAGCTTAGGTCCCCAGGGCGCACGAGATACGCAGTATTTT. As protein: CASSLGPQGARDTQYF.

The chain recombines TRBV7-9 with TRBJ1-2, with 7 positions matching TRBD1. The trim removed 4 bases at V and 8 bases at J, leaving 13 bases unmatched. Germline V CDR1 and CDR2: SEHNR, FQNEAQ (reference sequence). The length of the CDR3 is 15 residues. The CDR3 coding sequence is TGTGCCAGCAGCTCCCTGGACAGGCCGGGGAGAGGCTACACCTTC. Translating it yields CASSSLDRPGRGYTF.

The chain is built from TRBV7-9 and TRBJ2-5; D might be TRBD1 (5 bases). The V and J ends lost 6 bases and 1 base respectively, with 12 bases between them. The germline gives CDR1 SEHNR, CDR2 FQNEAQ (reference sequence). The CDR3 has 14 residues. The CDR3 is CASSYNRGQETQYF. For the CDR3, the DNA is TGTGCCAGCAGTTATAATAGGGGCCAAGAGACCCAGTACTTC.

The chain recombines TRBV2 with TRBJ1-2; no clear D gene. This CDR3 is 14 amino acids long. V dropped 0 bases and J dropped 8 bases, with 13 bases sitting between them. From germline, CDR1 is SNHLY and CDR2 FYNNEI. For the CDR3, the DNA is TGTGCCAGCAGTGAAGCGCTCGGGGATTGGGGCTACACCTTC. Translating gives CASSEALGDWGYTF.

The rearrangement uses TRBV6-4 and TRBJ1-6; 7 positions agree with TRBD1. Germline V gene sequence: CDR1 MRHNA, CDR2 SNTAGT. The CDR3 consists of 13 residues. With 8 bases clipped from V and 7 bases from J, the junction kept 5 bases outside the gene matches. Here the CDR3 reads CASSPTGNSPLHF. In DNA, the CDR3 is TGTGCCAGCTCCCCGACAGGGAATTCACCCCTCCACTTT.

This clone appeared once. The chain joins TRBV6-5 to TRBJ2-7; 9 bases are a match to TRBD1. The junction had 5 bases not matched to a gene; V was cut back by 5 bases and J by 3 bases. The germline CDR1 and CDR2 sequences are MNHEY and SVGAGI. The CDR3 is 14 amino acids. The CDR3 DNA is TGTGCCAGCAGTAGGGGACAGGGTCTCTACGAGCAGTACTTC. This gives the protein CASSRGQGLYEQYF.

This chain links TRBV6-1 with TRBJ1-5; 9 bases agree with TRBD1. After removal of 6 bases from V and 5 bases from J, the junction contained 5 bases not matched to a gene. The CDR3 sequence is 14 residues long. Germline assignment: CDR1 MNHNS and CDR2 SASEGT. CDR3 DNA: TGTGCCAGCAGGGGGACAGGGTATTATCAGCCCCAGCATTTT. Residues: CASRGTGYYQPQHF.

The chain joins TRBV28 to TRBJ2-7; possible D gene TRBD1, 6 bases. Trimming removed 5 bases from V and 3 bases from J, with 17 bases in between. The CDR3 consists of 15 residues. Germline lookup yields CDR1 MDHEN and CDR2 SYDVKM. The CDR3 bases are TGTGCCAGCAGTCATCCCCAACAGGGCCGCTACGAGCAGTACTTC. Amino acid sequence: CASSHPQQGRYEQYF.

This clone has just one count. The CDR3 nucleotides are TGTGCCAGCAGCTTACGGGCAGGGGGCCAAGAGACCCAGTACTTC. Translation gives CASSLRAGGQETQYF. This chain connects TRBV7-3 to TRBJ2-5; TRBD1 matches at 7 bases. V gave up 2 bases and J gave up 1 base; unmatched junction bases: 4. Per germline, CDR1 SGHTA and CDR2 FQGTGA. The CDR3 runs 15 residues.

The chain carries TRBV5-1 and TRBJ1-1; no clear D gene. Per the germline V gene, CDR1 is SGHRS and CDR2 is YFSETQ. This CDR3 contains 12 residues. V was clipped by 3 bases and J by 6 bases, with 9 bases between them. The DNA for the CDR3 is TGCGCCAGCAGCTCGAACCAGGCTGAAGCTTTCTTT. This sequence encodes CASSSNQAEAFF.

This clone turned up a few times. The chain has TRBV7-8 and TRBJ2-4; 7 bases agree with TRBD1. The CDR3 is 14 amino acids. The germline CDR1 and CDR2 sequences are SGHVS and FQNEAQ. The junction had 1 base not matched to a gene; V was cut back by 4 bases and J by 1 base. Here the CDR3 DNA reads TGTGCCAGCAGCTCGACAGGGGCCAAAAACATTCAGTACTTC. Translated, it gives CASSSTGAKNIQYF.

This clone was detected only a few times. The CDR3 sequence is CASSSTGVVDEQYF. DNA of the CDR3: TGCGCCAGCTCCTCAACAGGGGTGGTAGACGAGCAGTACTTC. The chain is built from TRBV5-1 and TRBJ2-7; TRBD1 agrees at 7 bases. Germline assignment: CDR1 SGHRS and CDR2 YFSETQ. This CDR3 spans 14 amino acids. The junction had 12 bases not matched to a gene; V was cut back by 7 bases and J by 5 bases.

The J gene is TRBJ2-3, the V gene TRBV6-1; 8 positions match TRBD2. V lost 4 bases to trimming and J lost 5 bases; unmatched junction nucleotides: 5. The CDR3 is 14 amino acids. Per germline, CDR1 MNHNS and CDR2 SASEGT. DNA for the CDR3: TGTGCCAGCAGTGCCGAGCGGGGGAGAGATACGCAGTATTTT. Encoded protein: CASSAERGRDTQYF.

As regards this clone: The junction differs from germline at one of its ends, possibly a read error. The CDR3 region is CASSFQTRGPGANGLTF. The CDR3, as DNA: TGTGCCAGCAGTTTTCAAACGAGGGGGCCTGGGGCCAACGGCCTGACTTTC. The rearrangement links TRBV7-8 to TRBJ2-6; 7 positions match TRBD1. The CDR3 extends over 17 amino acids. The germline gives CDR1 SGHVS, CDR2 FQNEAQ.

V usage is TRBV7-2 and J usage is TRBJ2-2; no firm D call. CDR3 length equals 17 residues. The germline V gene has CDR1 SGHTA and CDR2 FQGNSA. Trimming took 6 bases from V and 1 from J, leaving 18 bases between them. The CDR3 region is CASSSTTLFLNTGELFF. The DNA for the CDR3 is TGTGCCAGCAGTTCAACGACACTTTTTTTGAACACCGGGGAGCTGTTTTTT.

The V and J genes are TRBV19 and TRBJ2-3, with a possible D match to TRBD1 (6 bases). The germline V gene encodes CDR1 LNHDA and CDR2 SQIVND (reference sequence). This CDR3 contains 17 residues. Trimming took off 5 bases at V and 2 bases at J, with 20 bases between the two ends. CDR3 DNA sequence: TGTGCCAGTAGTTTCACGCCGGACAGTCGAGCCACAGATACGCAGTATTTT. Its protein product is CASSFTPDSRATDTQYF.

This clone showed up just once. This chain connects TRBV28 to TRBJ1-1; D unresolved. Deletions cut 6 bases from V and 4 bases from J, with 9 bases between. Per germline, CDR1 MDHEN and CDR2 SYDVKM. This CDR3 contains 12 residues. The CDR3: CASSEGGTEAFF. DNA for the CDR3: TGTGCCAGCAGCGAGGGTGGCACTGAAGCTTTCTTT.

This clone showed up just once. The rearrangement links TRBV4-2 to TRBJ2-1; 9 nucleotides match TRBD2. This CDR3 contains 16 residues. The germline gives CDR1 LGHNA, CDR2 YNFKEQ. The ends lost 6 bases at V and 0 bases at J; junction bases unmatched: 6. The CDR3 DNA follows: TGTGCCAGCAGTAGCGGGGGCCCGAGCTCCTACAATGAGCAGTTCTTC. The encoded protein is CASSSGGPSSYNEQFF.

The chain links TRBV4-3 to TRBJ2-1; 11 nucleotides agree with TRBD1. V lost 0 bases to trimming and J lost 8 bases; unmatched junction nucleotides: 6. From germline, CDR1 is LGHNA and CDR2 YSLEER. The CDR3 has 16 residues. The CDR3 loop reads CASSQDQGQGAHEQFF. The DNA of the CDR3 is TGCGCCAGCAGCCAAGATCAAGGACAGGGGGCCCATGAGCAGTTCTTC.

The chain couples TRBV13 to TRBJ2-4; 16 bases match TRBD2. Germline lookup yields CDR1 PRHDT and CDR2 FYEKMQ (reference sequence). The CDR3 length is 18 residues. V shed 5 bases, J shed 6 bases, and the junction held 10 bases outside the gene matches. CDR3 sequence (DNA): TGTGCCAGCAGCCCCTGGGGACTAGCGGGAGGGCCCGGAAACATTCAGTACTTC. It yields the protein CASSPWGLAGGPGNIQYF.